These 29 T cell receptor beta chains were all obtained from the same sample, sequenced in a study of shared clonotypes between healthy human individuals. Sequenced by immunoSEQ multiplex PCR; TCRdb stores in-frame clones only, minus some. The table has roughly 810,000 clones, about 97% seen once. Naive CD8 cells comprised CD45RO-negative, CCR7-positively selected cells, excluding terminally differentiated effector memory CD45RA+ cells. The sequencing sample was made of naive CD8+ T cells sorted from blood. Receptors were obtained from a man aged 30 to 39 in good health.

The chain uses TRBV7-9 and TRBJ2-7; TRBD1 matches 8 bases. V gave up 5 bases and J gave up 2 bases; unmatched junction bases: 8. CDR1 is SEHNR and CDR2 is FQNEAQ in the germline V gene (reference sequence). This CDR3 region has 15 residues. The DNA for the CDR3 is TGTGCCAGCAGCCATCCGGGGGACAGGACCTACGAGCAGTACTTC. Translated: CASSHPGDRTYEQYF.

The rearrangement joins TRBV15 to TRBJ2-1; D gene ambiguous. Trimming left V 4 bases short and J 3 bases short, with 10 bases between. CDR1 is LNHNV and CDR2 is YYDKDF in the germline V gene (reference sequence). The CDR3 sequence is 14 residues long. The CDR3 region is CATSNRNYYNEQFF. The CDR3 DNA is TGTGCCACCAGCAATAGAAACTACTACAATGAGCAGTTCTTC.

The J gene is TRBJ2-5, the V gene TRBV6-4, with D perhaps given as TRBD1 or TRBD2 (5 bases each). In germline, CDR1 is MRHNA, CDR2 SNTAGT. Between the trimmed V and J ends, which lost 5 bases and 0 bases, there was a span of 13 bases. The CDR3 runs 15 residues. The CDR3 bases are TGTGCCAGCAGTCGGGAAGGACACCACCAAGAGACCCAGTACTTC. Protein sequence: CASSREGHHQETQYF.

The chain joins TRBV28 to TRBJ2-7, with 7 bases aligning to TRBD2. V trimming: 5 bases; J trimming: 0 bases; junction bases outside the gene matches: 10. The CDR3 loop spans 16 amino acids. Germline V gene lookup returns CDR1 MDHEN and CDR2 SYDVKM. Here the CDR3 reads CASSPLGGRASYEQYF. The CDR3 bases are TGTGCCAGCAGTCCACTGGGGGGGAGGGCCTCCTACGAGCAGTACTTC.

This clone has a single count. The gene calls are TRBV9 and TRBJ2-3; the D is unclear. The germline V gene encodes CDR1 SGDLS and CDR2 YYNGEE. The V end was cut by 7 bases, the J end by 0 bases, with 6 bases between. The CDR3 totals 12 residues. CDR3 nucleotides: TGTGCCAGCGACGGGAGCACAGATACGCAGTATTTT. Translation gives CASDGSTDTQYF.

The chain recombines TRBV7-9 with TRBJ2-7; 10 nucleotides line up with TRBD2. Unmatched junction bases numbered 1, after V lost 5 bases and J lost 3 bases. CDR1 and CDR2 (germline): SEHNR, FQNEAQ (reference sequence). There are 13 residues in the CDR3. This CDR3 is CASSTSGNYEQYF. CDR3 nucleotide sequence: TGTGCCAGCAGCACTAGCGGGAACTACGAGCAGTACTTC.

The V gene is TRBV7-8, the J gene TRBJ2-1; TRBD2 agrees at 12 bases. This CDR3 comprises 14 residues. J gave up 9 bases and V 2 bases, and 2 bases lay outside the gene matches. CDR1 SGHVS and CDR2 FQNEAQ come from the germline V gene. CDR3 sequence (DNA): TGTGCCAGCAGCTTAAGGACTAGCGGGACTGAGCAGTTCTTC. Translating it yields CASSLRTSGTEQFF.

The chain couples TRBV7-2 to TRBJ2-7; perhaps TRBD2 as D (6 bases). This CDR3 is built from 14 residues. Per germline, CDR1 SGHTA and CDR2 FQGNSA. Trimming removed 5 bases from V and 6 bases from J, with 17 bases in between. Here the CDR3 DNA reads TGTGCCAGCAGCACCCAGGGACTGGTGTTCGAGCAGTACTTC. Translation: CASSTQGLVFEQYF.

V usage is TRBV4-1 and J usage is TRBJ1-3; D ambiguous. Germline V CDR1 and CDR2: MGHRA, YSYEKL. The CDR3 covers 16 residues. The V end was cut by 1 base, the J end by 0 bases, with 10 bases between. In DNA form, the CDR3 reads TGCGCCAGCAGCCAAGGACTTATAGACTCTGGAAACACCATATATTTT. This encodes CASSQGLIDSGNTIYF.

The genes are TRBV11-2 and TRBJ2-7; TRBD1 might be the D (6 bases). Germline lookup yields CDR1 SGHAT and CDR2 FQNNGV. V was pared by 0 bases and J by 3 bases, with 12 bases between. This CDR3 spans 15 amino acids. CDR3: CASSLEPGHSYEQYF. CDR3 nucleotide sequence: TGTGCCAGCAGCTTAGAGCCGGGACACAGCTACGAGCAGTACTTC.

This chain joins TRBV5-6 and TRBJ2-7; weak D call: TRBD1 (6 bases). Germline values: CDR1 SGHDT, CDR2 YYEEEE. The CDR3 has 14 residues. Trimming left V 0 bases short and J 5 bases short, with 12 bases between. CDR3 DNA: TGTGCCAGCAGCTTGGAACAGGGCGGTAACGAGCAGTACTTC. Encoded protein: CASSLEQGGNEQYF.

A note on this clone: Other DNA sequences within the sample encode an identical CDR3. The chain is built from TRBV29-1 and TRBJ2-7; unclear D gene. Deletions cut 3 bases from V and 2 bases from J, with 11 bases between. The CDR3 runs 13 residues. CDR1 SQVTM and CDR2 ANQGSEA come from the germline V gene. In nucleotides, the CDR3 is TGCAGCGTTGATTGGGCAGGTACCTACGAGCAGTACTTC. It codes for CSVDWAGTYEQYF.

The rearrangement uses TRBV5-4 and TRBJ2-3; 9 positions match TRBD2. The CDR3 covers 16 residues. J lost 2 bases, V lost 7 bases, and 11 bases had no gene match. The V gene's germline CDR1 is SGHNT and CDR2 YYREEE (reference sequence). CDR3 in amino acids: CASAKTSGPNTDTQYF. The CDR3 DNA reads TGTGCCAGCGCCAAGACTAGCGGCCCTAACACAGATACGCAGTATTTT.

The CDR3 loop reads CASSAGLTYNEQFF. CDR3 sequence (DNA): TGTGCCAGCAGCGCCGGCTTAACCTACAATGAGCAGTTCTTC. The chain recombines TRBV9 with TRBJ2-1; no clear D. Germline CDR1 SGDLS, CDR2 YYNGEE. V dropped 3 bases and J dropped 2 bases, with 9 bases sitting between them. The CDR3 covers 14 residues. The full variable domain, completed using reference TRBV9 and TRBJ2-1, is DSGVTQTPKHLITATGQRVTLRCSPRSGDLSVYWYQQSLDQGLQFLIQYYNGEERAKGNILERFSAQQFPDLHSELNLSSLELGDSALYFCASSAGLTYNEQFFGPGTRLTVL.

The chain uses TRBV11-2 and TRBJ2-1, with D tentatively TRBD2 (5 bases). V lost 4 bases and J lost 6, with 19 bases in between. Germline V lookup: CDR1 SGHAT, CDR2 FQNNGV. This CDR3 has 16 residues. CDR3 protein: CASSSIWTQPPNEQFF. The CDR3 region has the DNA TGTGCCAGCAGCTCAATTTGGACTCAGCCTCCCAATGAGCAGTTCTTC. Looking up the rest from reference TRBV11-2 and TRBJ2-1 gives the full variable domain: EAGVAQSPRYKIIEKRQSVAFWCNPISGHATLYWYQQILGQGPKLLIQFQNNGVVDDSQLPKDRFSAERLKGVDSTLKIQPAKLEDSAVYLCASSSIWTQPPNEQFFGPGTRLTVL.

This sequence joins TRBV2 and TRBJ2-7; 10 bases are a match to TRBD1. The germline V gene encodes CDR1 SNHLY and CDR2 FYNNEI. The CDR3 extends over 12 amino acids. Trimming cost V 8 bases and J 5 bases; bases outside gene matches: 3. This CDR3 is CASVTGGDEQYF. The CDR3 nucleotides are TGTGCCAGCGTGACAGGGGGCGACGAGCAGTACTTC.

The chain links TRBV28 to TRBJ2-7; D is ambiguous. Germline CDR1 is MDHEN and CDR2 is SYDVKM. CDR3 length: 15 amino acids. Deletions cut 6 bases from V and 0 bases from J, with 15 bases between. The CDR3 sequence: CASRLSRDGSYEQYF. In DNA, the CDR3 is TGTGCCAGCAGGTTAAGTCGTGACGGCTCCTACGAGCAGTACTTC.

This chain joins TRBV2 and TRBJ2-1; 9 bases are a match to TRBD2. Germline-derived CDR1 and CDR2 are SNHLY and FYNNEI. This CDR3 comprises 14 residues. V was pared by 7 bases and J by 7 bases, with 8 bases of the junction left unmatched. The CDR3 spells CASMGLAGWNEQFF. The CDR3 DNA reads as TGTGCCAGCATGGGGCTAGCGGGATGGAATGAGCAGTTCTTC.

The chain joins TRBV7-9 to TRBJ2-7, with TRBD2 matching 12 bases. This CDR3 region has 12 residues. Germline V CDR1 and CDR2: SEHNR, FQNEAQ (reference sequence). V lost 10 bases, J lost 6 bases, and 4 bases stayed unmatched. In nucleotides, the CDR3 is TGTGCCACCGGACTAGCGGGATCCGAGCAGTACTTC. It translates to CATGLAGSEQYF.

This chain connects TRBV7-9 to TRBJ2-1; 12 bases are a match to TRBD2. The V segment lost 4 bases and the J segment 5 bases; nucleotides outside the gene matches: 9. Germline V lookup: CDR1 SEHNR, CDR2 FQNEAQ (reference sequence). This CDR3 has 17 amino acids. CDR3 amino acids: CASSSPSTSGRNNEQFF. The CDR3 DNA is TGTGCCAGCAGCTCCCCTTCGACTAGCGGGAGAAACAATGAGCAGTTCTTC.

The chain has TRBV7-9 and TRBJ2-3; D is undetermined. With 2 bases removed from V and 4 bases from J, the gap between germline ends came to 10 bases. This CDR3 has 14 residues. CDR1 is SEHNR and CDR2 is FQNEAQ in the germline V gene (reference sequence). The chain's CDR3 is CASSLLDPPDTQYF. DNA for the CDR3: TGTGCCAGCAGCTTATTAGACCCTCCAGATACGCAGTATTTT. Full variable domain (rest looked up from reference TRBV7-9 and TRBJ2-3): DTGVSQNPRHKITKRGQNVTFRCDPISEHNRLYWYRQTLGQGPEFLTYFQNEAQLEKSRLLSDRFSAERPKGSFSTLEIQRTEQGDSAMYLCASSLLDPPDTQYFGPGTRLTVL.

The count of this clone is one. The genes are TRBV29-1 and TRBJ2-1; possibly TRBD2 for D (6 bases). This CDR3 comprises 14 residues. V lost 1 base and J lost 7, with 14 bases in between. Germline loops: CDR1 SQVTM, CDR2 ANQGSEA. The CDR3 region is CSVEAGEGRNEQFF. The DNA of the CDR3 is TGCAGCGTTGAAGCGGGAGAAGGTCGGAATGAGCAGTTCTTC.

The chain has TRBV2 and TRBJ2-7; 9 bases match TRBD1. From germline, CDR1 is SNHLY and CDR2 FYNNEI. This CDR3 spans 15 amino acids. V gave up 3 bases and J gave up 4 bases; unmatched junction bases: 7. The CDR3 bases are TGTGCCAGCAGTGAGGGAGACAGGGGGATTTACGAGCAGTACTTC. This encodes CASSEGDRGIYEQYF.

The chain links TRBV19 to TRBJ1-5; TRBD1 matches at 9 bases. V shed 10 bases and J 7 bases; nucleotides not matched to a gene: 8. Germline V lookup: CDR1 LNHDA, CDR2 SQIVND (reference sequence). The CDR3 length is 13 residues. The CDR3 loop reads CATEGDRAQPQHF. The CDR3 region has the DNA TGTGCCACCGAAGGGGACAGGGCCCAGCCCCAGCATTTT.

CDR3 in amino acids: CASSWTGQTEAFF. Here the CDR3 DNA reads TGTGCCAGCAGTTGGACAGGGCAAACTGAAGCTTTCTTT. The chain couples TRBV27 to TRBJ1-1; the match to TRBD1 covers 8 bases. CDR1 MNHEY and CDR2 SMNVEV come from the germline V gene (reference sequence). V was pared by 4 bases and J by 5 bases, with 3 bases of the junction left unmatched. CDR3 length equals 13 residues.

This chain links TRBV25-1 with TRBJ2-3; tentatively, D is TRBD1 (5 bases). V was shortened by 4 bases and J by 1 base, with 21 bases between the two germline ends. There are 18 residues in the CDR3. Germline lookup yields CDR1 MGHDK and CDR2 SYGVNS. CDR3 coding DNA: TGTGCCAGCAGTGCAAGCAGCTACCGCCAGGGCGGCACAGATACGCAGTATTTT. It yields the protein CASSASSYRQGGTDTQYF.

The chain combines TRBV7-9 with TRBJ1-1; weak D call: TRBD1 (5 bases). V was trimmed by 4 bases and J by 5 bases, leaving 14 bases between them. The CDR3 extends over 14 amino acids. Germline CDR1 is SEHNR and CDR2 is FQNEAQ (reference sequence). The chain's CDR3 is CASSYVGGGTEAFF. CDR3 DNA: TGTGCCAGCAGCTATGTCGGCGGGGGGACTGAAGCTTTCTTT.

This chain uses TRBV28 with TRBJ2-3; 7 nucleotides line up with TRBD2. V dropped 10 bases and J dropped 5; count of bases not matched to a gene: 12. The CDR3 covers 14 residues. Looked up from germline, CDR1 is MDHEN and CDR2 is SYDVKM. The CDR3 loop is CATNLLAMGDTQYF. The CDR3 DNA follows: TGTGCCACCAATCTACTAGCGATGGGAGATACGCAGTATTTT.

The genes are TRBV7-9 and TRBJ2-1; no clear D gene. V lost 1 base and J lost 0, with 7 bases in between. Looked up from germline, CDR1 is SEHNR and CDR2 is FQNEAQ (reference sequence). The CDR3 has 15 amino acids. CDR3 nucleotides: TGTGCCAGCAGCTTAGTGTTGGCCTCCTACAATGAGCAGTTCTTC. Translated, it gives CASSLVLASYNEQFF.